This T cell receptor (beta chain) was documented in a study of TIL therapy for anti-PD-1-resistant metastatic lung cancer (dated by TCRdb to 2020 to 2022). About the full investigation: Tumors were harvested prior to any PD-1/PD-L1 blockade, after which nivolumab was administered to patients, and lymphodepletion, expanded TIL infusion and IL-2 were given to patients who progressed. Enrolled patients had a median age of around 49 years (range 38-75) and a median tumor PD-L1 proportion score of around 5.6%. Most of the cohort had lung adenocarcinoma, a handful of tumors were EGFR-mutant and two were ALK-rearranged, and half of the patients were current or former smokers. Across the cohort, whole-exome sequencing showed a median non-synonymous tumor mutation burden of roughly 1.5 mutations per megabase. T cell receptor beta sequencing of tumor and peripheral blood was used to follow clonotypes across the tumor, the expanded TIL product and serial blood samples. Study-wide conclusions, independent of this receptor: The study protocol defined all tumor marker inferences as exploratory. Clonotypes from the infused TIL partially replaced the baseline peripheral repertoire and then declined over months, and persistence showed no apparent association with response. The cohort was highly selected, including more treatment-naive, never-smoker and oncogene-addicted patients than is typical, which limits generalizability.

The CDR3 numbers 14 residues from cysteine through phenylalanine. Of all the DNA, just the CDR3 is kept, 42 bases in frame from base 1. Taken from the germline V gene, the CDR1 and CDR2 loops are MDHEN and SYDVKM. Trimming takes 4 bases from V and 7 bases from J, and the germline ends sit 13 bases apart. Concerning this clone itself: Its antigen has not been determined. Base-call qualities are not available, and no considerably larger clone is one nucleotide away.

This specimen's time point label, per the study, means: pre-treatment sample, taken before nivolumab and TIL therapy. Adults with stage 4 NSCLC were enrolled from late 2017 to January 2020 in a dual-center phase I trial. Samples were obtained from a single-arm, open-label phase I trial in which tumor-infiltrating lymphocyte therapy with nivolumab was evaluated in advanced non-small cell lung cancer. Blood mononuclear cells from EDTA tubes were separated on a Ficoll gradient and snap-frozen as pellets, and DNA was extracted from the cells using a Qiagen mini-prep kit. Using bias-controlled multiplex PCR with the immunoSEQ v3 hsTCRB kit, the TCR beta CDR3 regions were amplified from genomic DNA. The TCR libraries were sequenced on an Illumina NextSeq 500 to approximately 2.1 million read pairs for survey level or 5-6 million read pairs for deep level. The authors processed their data as follows. V, D and J genes were assigned, non-productive sequences were removed, and clonality was reported by immunoSEQ Analyzer software. To compare repertoires between infused TIL and blood, productive Simpson clonality was used along with the Morisita overlap index of productive TRB rearrangements. For each clone in blood, the absolute clonotype count was estimated by multiplying the lymphocyte count by the CD3+ fraction and by the clone's productive frequency. TCRdb mirrors the immuneACCESS table, restricted to in-frame sequences. Some clones are absent from its copies; in checked studies, under half trace to an unresolved V gene, and the reason for the others is unknown. V and J calls and clone size are given by that table; D and trimming were obtained from the DNA. The sample records tens of thousands of clones, 69% of which are singletons. Of the sample, 6% to 7% is held by the ten largest clones.

The TCR comes from a person aged 25 to 85 with non-small cell lung cancer. This chain is built from TRBV28 and TRBJ1-4; no D gene is confidently identified. The material was blood, obtained at baseline. The DNA reads as follows: TGTGCCAGCAGTTCCACCCGAGAAGGTGAAAAACTGTTTTTT. Its protein reads: CASSSTREGEKLFF. With the rest looked up from the reference TRBV28 and TRBJ1-4 genes rather than sequenced, the full variable domain is DVKVTQSSRYLVKRTGEKVFLECVQDMDHENMFWYRQDPGLGLRLIYFSYDVKMKEKGDIPEGYSVSREKKERFSLILESASTNQTSMYLCASSSTREGEKLFFGSGTQLSVL.